This T cell receptor beta chain was recorded in a study of shared clonotypes between healthy human individuals. Looking at the study overall: Used for every donor were three CD4 naive, three CD4 memory, two CD8 naive and one CD8 memory plate.

About this clone: Its antigen is undetermined.

Findings and limits, study-wide: Few donors limited the genetic and exposure-history diversity represented. Naive CD4 clonotype sharing across a handful of donors was about 5%.

TCRdb's table, derived via immunoSEQ multiplex PCR, lists solely in-frame clones and lacks some. Of 950,000 to 1,300,000 clones listed, approximately 68% are singletons. The CDR3 has 15 amino acids. Germline V gene sequence: CDR1 SGHRS, CDR2 YFSETQ. The V end was cut by 2 bases, the J end by 0 bases, with 9 bases between. Splitting the CD4+ cells yielded a CD45RA+ naive subset and a CD45RA-negative memory subset. Sequencing used memory CD4+ T cells sorted from blood. Subset: CD45RA-negative fraction. The receptor's source is a man aged 18-30 years in good health. The V call is TRBV5-1, the J call TRBJ2-1, with D perhaps matching TRBD1 (6 bases). As DNA, the CDR3 is TGCGCCAGCAGCTTTCAGGGGAACTCCTACAATGAGCAGTTCTTC. It translates to CASSFQGNSYNEQFF.